Detailed here is one TCR beta chain. The antigen it binds to is not known. No much larger clone is present one base from it, and per-base qualities are unavailable. The germline ends are 11 bases apart after V is trimmed by 2 bases and J by 0 bases. Reading from cysteine to phenylalanine, the CDR3 counts 15 amino acids. CDR3 DNA only is kept here, 45 bases in frame from base 1. Reading the germline V gene gives CDR1 SNHLY and CDR2 FYNNEI. This record comes from a study of CD4 T cells in relation to SARS-CoV-2 and coronaviruses listed by TCRdb under 2021. Concerning the study at large: The ViraFEST assay cultured PBMCs with antigen for nine to ten days, then sequenced TCR beta CDR3s to find antigen-specific clonal expansions. An HIV-1 Nef peptide pool or a no-peptide culture served as the negative reference condition. Using patient-derived lymphoblastoid cell lines, the shared crossreactive spike epitopes were mapped to their HLA restriction. Memory CD4+ T cell crossreactivity between SARS-CoV-2 and common cold coronavirus spike proteins was assessed at the TCR clonotype level in the study. The Adaptive Biotechnologies TCR-sequencing kit was used to sequence samples from a few pre-COVID donors and the naive versus memory experiments, whereas other data were Illumina-based. A different TCR-beta assay, based on Illumina, was used to sequence expansion assays from other donors in the study. Overall study outcomes, separate from this receptor: Because the crossreactivity analysis focused on spike protein, crossreactivity against other viral proteins was not assessed. In approximately 65% of donors, memory CD4+ clonotypes turned up that crossrecognized SARS-CoV-2 and at least one common cold coronavirus spike. Significantly weaker SARS-CoV-2-driven expansion was shown by crossreactive clones than by monoreactive clones, consistent with antigenic imprinting. Because no donor provided both pre-pandemic and post-infection samples, tracing the source of pre-existing responses was limited. The study was constrained by small numbers of patients and of tested TCRs.

The receptor library was made with the immunoSEQ multiplex PCR assay. Per the original workflow: During preprocessing, nonproductive sequences were removed, along with CDR3s that did not begin with C, did not end with F or W, or were shorter than 7 amino acids. The MANAFEST web app was used to call antigen-specific clonotypes on the basis of expansion compared with the reference and with other culture wells. A clone counted as positive if significantly expanded in 2 of 3 replicate wells versus the reference culture at FDR below 0.05. Positive clones also required significant expansion versus all other tandem wells and an odds ratio above 5. CDR3 homology was quantified as pairwise Levenshtein distance, calculated with the stringdist R package after three terminal residues were trimmed from each end. Held by TCRdb, this immuneACCESS table contains in-frame sequences only and omits some clones. Under half of the omission traces to an unresolved V gene where checked; the cause of the rest is unknown. The V and J calls and the clone size are those of that table, but D and trimming were determined from the DNA. Recorded for this sample are tens of thousands of clones; less than 75% of them occurred a single time. The ten largest clones add up to 15% to 20% of the sample.

CD4+ T cells from unexposed donors were collected before the COVID-19 pandemic (2011-2018). Following 10 days of culture, the EasySep CD4+ T cell isolation kit was used to isolate CD4+ T cells. As cell numbers permitted, CD4+ T cells from unexposed donors were tested for reactivity to SARS-CoV-2 S and N and to four common cold coronavirus spike pools. PBMCs were cultured at roughly 2.2 million per well in IMDM supplemented with 5% human AB serum and around 9.2 IU/ml IL-2. Half of the culture medium was replaced with fresh IL-2-containing medium on days 3 and 7. Each peptide culture condition was generally run in triplicate replicate wells. Leukapheresis product for the unexposed donors was bought commercially. Ficoll-Paque PLUS gradient centrifugation was used to isolate PBMCs from leukapheresis product or whole blood. PBMCs were either cryopreserved at -140°C or used fresh in the expansion assay. The QIAamp Micro DNA Kit was used to extract genomic DNA from the CD4+ T cells.

The specimen sequenced was CD4+ T cells from PBMCs, cultured in vitro. The receptor comes from a human donor in good health. This receptor chain uses TRBV2 and TRBJ2-7; the D gene is not confidently resolved. The nucleotide sequence is given as TGTGCCAGCAGTGAACGTCGACCGAGCTCCTACGAGCAGTACTTC. This translates into CASSERRPSSYEQYF.